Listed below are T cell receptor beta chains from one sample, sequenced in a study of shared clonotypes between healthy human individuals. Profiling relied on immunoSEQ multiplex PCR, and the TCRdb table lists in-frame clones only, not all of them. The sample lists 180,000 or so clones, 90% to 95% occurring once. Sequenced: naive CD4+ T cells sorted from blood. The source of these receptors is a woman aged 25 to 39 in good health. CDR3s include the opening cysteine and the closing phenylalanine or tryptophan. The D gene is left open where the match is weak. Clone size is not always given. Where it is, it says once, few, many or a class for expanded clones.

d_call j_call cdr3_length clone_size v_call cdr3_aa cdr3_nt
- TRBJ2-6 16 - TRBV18 CASSPPSLAGANVLTF TGTGCCAGCTCACCACCGTCGCTAGCTGGGGCCAACGTCCTGACTTTC
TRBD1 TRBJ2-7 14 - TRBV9 CASSVGDSTYEQYF TGTGCCAGCAGCGTAGGGGACAGTACCTACGAGCAGTACTTC
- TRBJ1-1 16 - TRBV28 CASSSPSGQMNTEAFF TGTGCCAGCAGTTCACCCTCTGGGCAGATGAACACTGAAGCTTTCTTT
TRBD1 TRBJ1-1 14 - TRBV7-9 CASSLTGANTEAFF TGTGCCAGCAGCTTAACAGGGGCGAACACTGAAGCTTTCTTT
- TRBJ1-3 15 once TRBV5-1 CASSHTGISGNTIYF TGCGCCAGCAGCCATACAGGGATCTCTGGAAACACCATATATTTT
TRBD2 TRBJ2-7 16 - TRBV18 CASSPTLTAGSYEQYF TGTGCCAGCTCACCAACCCTAACAGCGGGATCTTACGAGCAGTACTTC
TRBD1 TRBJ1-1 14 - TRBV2 CASRLGQGNTEAFF TGTGCCAGCAGGCTAGGACAGGGGAACACTGAAGCTTTCTTT
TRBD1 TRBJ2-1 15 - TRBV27 CASSLTGVSYNEQFF TGTGCCAGCAGTTTGACAGGGGTTTCCTACAATGAGCAGTTCTTC
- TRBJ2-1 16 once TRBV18 CASSPRAGHDNNEQFF TGTGCCAGCTCACCTCGTGCGGGACATGATAACAATGAGCAGTTCTTC
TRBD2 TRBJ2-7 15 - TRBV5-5 CASSLVAGSSYEQYF TGTGCCAGCAGCTTGGTAGCGGGGAGCTCCTACGAGCAGTACTTC
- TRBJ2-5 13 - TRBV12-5 CASGFGDRGTQYF TGTGCTAGTGGTTTCGGCGATCGGGGGACCCAGTACTTC